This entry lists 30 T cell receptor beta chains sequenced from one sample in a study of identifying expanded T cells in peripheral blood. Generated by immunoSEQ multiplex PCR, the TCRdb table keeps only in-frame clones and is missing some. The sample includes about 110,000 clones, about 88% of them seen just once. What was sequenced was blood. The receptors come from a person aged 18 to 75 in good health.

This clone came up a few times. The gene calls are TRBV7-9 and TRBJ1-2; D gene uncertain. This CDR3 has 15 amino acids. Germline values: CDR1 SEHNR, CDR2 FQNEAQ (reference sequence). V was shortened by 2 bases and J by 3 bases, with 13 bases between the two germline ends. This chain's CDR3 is CASSLQLDTDYGYTF. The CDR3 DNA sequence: TGTGCCAGCAGCTTACAATTAGACACTGACTATGGCTACACCTTC.

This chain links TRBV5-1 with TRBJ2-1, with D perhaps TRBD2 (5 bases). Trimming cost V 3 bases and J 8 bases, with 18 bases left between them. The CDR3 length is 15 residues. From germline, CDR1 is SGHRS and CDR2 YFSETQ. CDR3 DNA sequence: TGCGCCAGCAGCTCCGAAGCGGAATCTTGGGATGAGCAGTTCTTC. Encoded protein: CASSSEAESWDEQFF.

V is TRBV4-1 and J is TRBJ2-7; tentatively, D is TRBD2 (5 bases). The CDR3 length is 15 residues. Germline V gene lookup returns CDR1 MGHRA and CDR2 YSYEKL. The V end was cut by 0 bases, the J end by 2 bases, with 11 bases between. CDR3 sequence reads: CASSQDGGRPYEQYF. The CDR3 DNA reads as TGCGCCAGCAGCCAAGATGGCGGGCGCCCCTACGAGCAGTACTTC.

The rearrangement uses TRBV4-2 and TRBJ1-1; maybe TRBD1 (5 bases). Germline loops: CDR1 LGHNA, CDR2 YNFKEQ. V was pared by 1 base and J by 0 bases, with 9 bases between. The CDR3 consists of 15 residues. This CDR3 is CASSQGVDMNTEAFF. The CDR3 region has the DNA TGTGCCAGCAGCCAAGGTGTGGACATGAACACTGAAGCTTTCTTT.

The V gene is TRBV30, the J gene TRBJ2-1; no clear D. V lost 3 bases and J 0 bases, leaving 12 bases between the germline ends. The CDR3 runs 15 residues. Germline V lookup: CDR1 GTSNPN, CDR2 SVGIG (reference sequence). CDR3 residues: CAWRKALGSYNEQFF. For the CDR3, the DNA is TGTGCCTGGAGGAAAGCCCTTGGCTCCTACAATGAGCAGTTCTTC.

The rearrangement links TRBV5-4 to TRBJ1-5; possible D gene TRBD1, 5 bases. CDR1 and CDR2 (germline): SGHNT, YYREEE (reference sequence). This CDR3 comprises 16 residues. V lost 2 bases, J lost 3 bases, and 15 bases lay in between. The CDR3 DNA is TGTGCCAGCAGCTTAACGGCTGGGACGCACAATCAGCCCCAGCATTTT. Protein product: CASSLTAGTHNQPQHF.

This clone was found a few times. The CDR3 loop is CASSYSRGLNAHYEQYF. The CDR3, as DNA: TGTGCCAGCAGCTACTCCCGGGGCCTTAACGCTCACTACGAGCAGTACTTC. The rearrangement joins TRBV13 to TRBJ2-7, with D perhaps matching TRBD1 or TRBD2 (5 bases each). This CDR3 region has 17 residues. V dropped 4 bases and J dropped 3 bases, with 22 bases sitting between them. In germline, CDR1 is PRHDT, CDR2 FYEKMQ (reference sequence).

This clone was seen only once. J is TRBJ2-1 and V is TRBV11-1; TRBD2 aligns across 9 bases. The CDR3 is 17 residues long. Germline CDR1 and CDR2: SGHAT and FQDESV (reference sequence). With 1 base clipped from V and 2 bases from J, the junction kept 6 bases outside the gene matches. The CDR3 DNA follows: TGTGCCAGCAGCTTAGGACCGGGACTAGCTCCCTACAATGAGCAGTTCTTC. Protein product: CASSLGPGLAPYNEQFF.

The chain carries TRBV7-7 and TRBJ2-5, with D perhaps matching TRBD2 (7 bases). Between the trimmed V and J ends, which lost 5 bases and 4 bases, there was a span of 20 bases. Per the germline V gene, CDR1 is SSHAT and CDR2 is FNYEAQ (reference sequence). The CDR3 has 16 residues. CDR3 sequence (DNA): TGTGCCAGCAGCGCTTATTTACAGGGAGGGACAGAGACCCAGTACTTC. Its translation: CASSAYLQGGTETQYF.

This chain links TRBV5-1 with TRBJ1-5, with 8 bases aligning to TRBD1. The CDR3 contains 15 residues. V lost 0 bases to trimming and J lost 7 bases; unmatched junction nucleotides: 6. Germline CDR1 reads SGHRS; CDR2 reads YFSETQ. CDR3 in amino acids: CASSLVGDRFQPQHF. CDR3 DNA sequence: TGCGCCAGCAGCTTGGTTGGGGACAGGTTCCAGCCCCAGCATTTT. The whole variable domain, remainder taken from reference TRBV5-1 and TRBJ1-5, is KAGVTQTPRYLIKTRGQQVTLSCSPISGHRSVSWYQQTPGQGLQFLFEYFSETQRNKGNFPGRFSGRQFSNSRSEMNVSTLELGDSALYLCASSLVGDRFQPQHFGDGTRLSIL.

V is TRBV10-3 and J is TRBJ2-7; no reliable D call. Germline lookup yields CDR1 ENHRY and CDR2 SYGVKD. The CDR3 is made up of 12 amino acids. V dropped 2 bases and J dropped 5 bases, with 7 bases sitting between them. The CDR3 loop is CAISEIVDEQYF. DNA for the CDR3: TGTGCCATCAGTGAGATTGTTGACGAGCAGTACTTC.

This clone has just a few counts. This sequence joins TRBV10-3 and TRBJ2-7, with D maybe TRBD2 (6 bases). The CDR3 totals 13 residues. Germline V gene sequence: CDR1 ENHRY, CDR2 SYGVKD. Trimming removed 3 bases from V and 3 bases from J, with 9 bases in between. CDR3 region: CAISDGGNYEQYF. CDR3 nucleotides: TGTGCCATCAGTGACGGCGGGAACTACGAGCAGTACTTC.

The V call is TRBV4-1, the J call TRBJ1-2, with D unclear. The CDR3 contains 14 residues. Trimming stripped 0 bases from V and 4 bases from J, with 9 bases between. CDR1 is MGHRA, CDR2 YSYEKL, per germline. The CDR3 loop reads CASSQESQGYGYTF. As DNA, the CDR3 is TGCGCCAGCAGCCAAGAATCACAAGGCTATGGCTACACCTTC.

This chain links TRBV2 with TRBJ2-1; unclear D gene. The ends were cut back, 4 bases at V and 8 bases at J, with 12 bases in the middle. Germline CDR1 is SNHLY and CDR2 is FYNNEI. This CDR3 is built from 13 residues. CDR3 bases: TGTGCCAGCAGTGCCGACCTTACGGATGAGCAGTTCTTC. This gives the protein CASSADLTDEQFF. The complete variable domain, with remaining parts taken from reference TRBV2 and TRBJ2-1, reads EPEVTQTPSHQVTQMGQEVILRCVPISNHLYFYWYRQILGQKVEFLVSFYNNEISEKSEIFDDQFSVERPDGSNFTLKIRSTKLEDSAMYFCASSADLTDEQFFGPGTRLTVL.

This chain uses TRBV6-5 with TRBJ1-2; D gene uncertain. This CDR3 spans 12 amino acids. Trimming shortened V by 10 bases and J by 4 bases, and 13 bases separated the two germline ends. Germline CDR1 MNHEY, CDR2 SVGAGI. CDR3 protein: CATKTLFYGYTF. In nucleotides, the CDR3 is TGTGCCACCAAGACACTTTTCTATGGCTACACCTTC.

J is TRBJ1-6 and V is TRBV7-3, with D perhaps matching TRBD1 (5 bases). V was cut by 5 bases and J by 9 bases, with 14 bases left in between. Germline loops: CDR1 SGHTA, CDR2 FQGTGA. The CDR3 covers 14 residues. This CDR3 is CASSNTGAGSPLHF. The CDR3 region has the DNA TGTGCCAGCAGCAACACCGGGGCGGGTTCACCCCTCCACTTT.

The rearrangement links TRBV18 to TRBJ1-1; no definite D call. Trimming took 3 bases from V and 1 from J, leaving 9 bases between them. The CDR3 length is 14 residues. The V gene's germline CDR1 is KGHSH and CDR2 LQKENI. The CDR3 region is CASSPGRSNTEAFF. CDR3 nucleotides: TGTGCCAGCTCACCCGGGAGGTCGAACACTGAAGCTTTCTTT.

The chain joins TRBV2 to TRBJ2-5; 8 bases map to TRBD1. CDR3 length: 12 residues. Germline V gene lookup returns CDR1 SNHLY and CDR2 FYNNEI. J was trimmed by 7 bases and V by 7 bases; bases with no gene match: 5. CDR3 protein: CASTQGESTQYF. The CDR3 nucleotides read TGTGCCAGCACACAGGGGGAATCGACCCAGTACTTC.

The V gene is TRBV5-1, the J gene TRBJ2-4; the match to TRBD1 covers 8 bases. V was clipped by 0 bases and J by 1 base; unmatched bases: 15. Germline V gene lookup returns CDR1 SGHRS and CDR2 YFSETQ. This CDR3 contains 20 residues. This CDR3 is CASSLGEGGQALNAKNIQYF. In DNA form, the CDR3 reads TGCGCCAGCAGCTTGGGGGAAGGGGGACAGGCCCTTAACGCCAAAAACATTCAGTACTTC.

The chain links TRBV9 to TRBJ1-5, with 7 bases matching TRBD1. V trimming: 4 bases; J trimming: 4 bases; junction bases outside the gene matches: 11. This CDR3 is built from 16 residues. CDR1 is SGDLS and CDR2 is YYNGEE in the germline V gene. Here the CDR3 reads CASSPRDSGLNQPQHF. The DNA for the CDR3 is TGTGCCAGCAGCCCTCGGGACAGTGGTTTAAATCAGCCCCAGCATTTT.

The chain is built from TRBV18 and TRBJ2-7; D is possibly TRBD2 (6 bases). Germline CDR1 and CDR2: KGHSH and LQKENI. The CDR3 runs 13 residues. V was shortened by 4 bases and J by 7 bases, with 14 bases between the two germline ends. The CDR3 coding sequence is TGTGCCAGCTCACTCGGGACTTTCTCGGAGCAGTACTTC. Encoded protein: CASSLGTFSEQYF.

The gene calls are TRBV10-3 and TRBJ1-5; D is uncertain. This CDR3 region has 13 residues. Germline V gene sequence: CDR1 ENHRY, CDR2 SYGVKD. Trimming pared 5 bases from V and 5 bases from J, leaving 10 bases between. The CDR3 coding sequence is TGTGCCATCAGTCCAGGTACGGATCAGCCCCAGCATTTT. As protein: CAISPGTDQPQHF.

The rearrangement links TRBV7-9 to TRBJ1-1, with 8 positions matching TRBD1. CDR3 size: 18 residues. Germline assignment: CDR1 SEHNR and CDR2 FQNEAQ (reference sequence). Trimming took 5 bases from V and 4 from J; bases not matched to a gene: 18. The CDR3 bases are TGTGCCAGCAGCCGACTCGGACAGGGCGGCTCCCGTCTCACTGAAGCTTTCTTT. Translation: CASSRLGQGGSRLTEAFF. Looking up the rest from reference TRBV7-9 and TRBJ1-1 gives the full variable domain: DTGVSQNPRHKITKRGQNVTFRCDPISEHNRLYWYRQTLGQGPEFLTYFQNEAQLEKSRLLSDRFSAERPKGSFSTLEIQRTEQGDSAMYLCASSRLGQGGSRLTEAFFGQGTRLTVV.

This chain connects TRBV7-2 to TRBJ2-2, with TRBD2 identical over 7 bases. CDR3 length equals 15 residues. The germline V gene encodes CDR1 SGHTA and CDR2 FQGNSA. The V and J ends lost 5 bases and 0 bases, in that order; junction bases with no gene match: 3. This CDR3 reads CASSVSGANTGELFF. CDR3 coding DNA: TGTGCCAGCAGCGTCAGCGGGGCGAACACCGGGGAGCTGTTTTTT.

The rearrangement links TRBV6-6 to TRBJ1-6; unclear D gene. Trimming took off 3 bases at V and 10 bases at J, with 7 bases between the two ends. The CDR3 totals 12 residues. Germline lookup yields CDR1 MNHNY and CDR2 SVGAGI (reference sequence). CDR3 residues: CASSYLESPLHF. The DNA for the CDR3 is TGTGCCAGCAGTTATTTGGAGTCACCCCTCCACTTT.

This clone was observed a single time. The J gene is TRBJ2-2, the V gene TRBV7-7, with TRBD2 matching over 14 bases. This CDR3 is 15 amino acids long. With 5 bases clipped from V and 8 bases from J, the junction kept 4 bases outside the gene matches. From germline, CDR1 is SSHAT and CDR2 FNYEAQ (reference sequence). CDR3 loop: CASSRGLAGVGELFF. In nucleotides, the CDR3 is TGTGCCAGCAGCCGGGGACTAGCGGGAGTTGGGGAGCTGTTTTTT.

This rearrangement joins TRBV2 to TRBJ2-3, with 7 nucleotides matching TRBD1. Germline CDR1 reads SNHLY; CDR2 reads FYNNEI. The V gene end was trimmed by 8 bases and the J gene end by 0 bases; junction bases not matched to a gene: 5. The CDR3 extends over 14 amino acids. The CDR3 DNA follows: TGTGCCAGCGAGGAGGACAGGAGCACAGATACGCAGTATTTT. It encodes CASEEDRSTDTQYF.

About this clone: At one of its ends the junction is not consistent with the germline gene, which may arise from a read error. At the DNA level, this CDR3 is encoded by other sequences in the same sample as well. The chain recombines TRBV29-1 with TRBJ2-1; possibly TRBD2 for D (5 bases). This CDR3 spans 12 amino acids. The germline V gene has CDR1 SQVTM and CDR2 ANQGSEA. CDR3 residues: CSVEDDGNEQFF. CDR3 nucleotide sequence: TGTAGCGTTGAAGATGACGGCAATGAGCAGTTCTTC.

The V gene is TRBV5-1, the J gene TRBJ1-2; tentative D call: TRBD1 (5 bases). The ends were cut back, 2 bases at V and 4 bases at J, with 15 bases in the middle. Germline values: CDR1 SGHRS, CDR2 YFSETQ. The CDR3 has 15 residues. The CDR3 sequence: CASSFSDRKVYGYTF. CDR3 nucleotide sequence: TGCGCCAGCAGCTTCAGTGACAGAAAAGTCTATGGCTACACCTTC.

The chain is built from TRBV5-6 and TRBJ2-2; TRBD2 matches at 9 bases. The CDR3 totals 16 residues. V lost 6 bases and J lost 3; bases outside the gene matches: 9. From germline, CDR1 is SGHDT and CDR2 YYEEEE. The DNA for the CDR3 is TGTGCCAGCATCGATAGCGGGAGTCGGGACACCGGGGAGCTGTTTTTT. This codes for CASIDSGSRDTGELFF.